This T cell receptor (beta chain) emerged from a study of shared clonotypes between healthy human individuals. Study-level background: Per donor, CD8 memory used one plate, CD8 naive used two, CD4 memory used three and CD4 naive used three.

Study-wide results and limits: Expectations were that clonotype sharing among donors would be affected by sequencing depth. Sequencing of the sorted subsets was shown by rarefaction to be incomplete despite large depth.

Terminally differentiated effector memory CD45RA+ cells were left out of the naive CD8 fraction, which was CD45RO-negative and positively selected for CCR7. Recent acute infections and vaccinations were absent in the healthy HIV-negative adult donors. Measured with immunoSEQ multiplex PCR; TCRdb has only the in-frame clones, and not every one. Of about 2 million clones listed, just under 95% are singletons. Per the germline V gene, CDR1 is KGHSH and CDR2 is LQKENI. V was trimmed by 5 bases and J by 8 bases, leaving 12 bases between them. The CDR3 has 12 residues. This clone was seen once. Its antigen is currently unknown.

Material: naive CD8+ T cells sorted from blood. This TCR was recovered from a man between 18 and 29 years old in good health. V and J are TRBV18 and TRBJ1-1; D uncertain. In nucleotides, the CDR3 is TGTGCCAGCTCATTCGTCGGGCCAGAAGCTTTCTTT. Its translation is CASSFVGPEAFF.